This TCR beta chain was found in a study of T cell repertoires in cytomegalovirus infection. Across the whole study: Shared public TCR beta signatures pointed to both CMV infection and a matching HLA type.

This clonotype was observed a few times. The antigen is undetermined. TCRdb fed the reads into MiXCR, producing one record per CDR3 protein. The table has about 230,000 distinct CDR3 sequences, 6% to 8% seen once. Findings and limits, study-wide: Predominance within the ex vivo response was attributable to HLA-C-restricted CMV-specific TCR beta clonotypes.

This receptor was identified in a human donor in good health (CMV status not recorded). Some clones in this sample may be carry-over from other donors' samples. The sample consisted of PBMCs.

CDR3 in amino acids: CASSSTGSGQGSYEQYF. The CDR3 DNA follows: TGTGCCAGCTCATCAACGGGATCGGGACAGGGTTCCTACGAGCAGTACTTC. V gene TRBV18 combines with J gene TRBJ2-7; 9 bases agree with TRBD1. The V gene end was trimmed by 5 bases and the J gene end by 1 base; junction bases not matched to a gene: 12. The length of the CDR3 is 17 residues. Germline V CDR1 and CDR2: KGHSH, LQKENI. Drawing the rest from reference TRBV18 and TRBJ2-7, the complete variable domain is NAGVMQNPRHLVRRRGQEARLRCSPMKGHSHVYWYRQLPEEGLKFMVYLQKENIIDESGMPKERFSAEFPKEGPSILRIQQVVRGDSAAYFCASSSTGSGQGSYEQYFGPGTRLTVT.